A single sample gave rise to the 25 T cell receptor beta chains below, sequenced in a study of T-cell memory formation after mild COVID-19. Each CDR3 protein gets one entry after TCRdb re-called the 5' RACE reads with MiXCR. The sample has 500,000 to 650,000 distinct CDR3 sequences, about 20% seen once. Sequenced: PBMCs or a T cell subset sorted from them (not recorded which). The receptors were gathered from an adult woman who had mild COVID-19 (a few samples of this study predate the infection). Cell type and time point are not known.

This clonotype came up a few times. The J gene is TRBJ2-6, the V gene TRBV20-1; 8 bases align to TRBD2. V shed 4 bases, J shed 1 base, and the junction held 3 bases outside the gene matches. There are 15 residues in the CDR3. Germline CDR1 is DFQATT and CDR2 is SNEGSKA (reference sequence). CDR3 DNA: TGCAGTGCTATTAGCGGGGCGTCTGGGGCCAACGTCCTGACTTTC. The encoded protein is CSAISGASGANVLTF.

This clonotype was observed a few times. J is TRBJ1-4 and V is TRBV5-8, with unresolved D. Per germline, CDR1 SGHTS and CDR2 YDEGEE. CDR3 length equals 15 residues. V dropped 5 bases and J dropped 3 bases, with 14 bases sitting between them. CDR3 sequence: CASSFDGTPNEKLFF. The CDR3 DNA sequence: TGTGCCAGCAGTTTCGACGGAACACCTAATGAAAAACTGTTTTTT.

This clonotype was counted ten times or more. The rearrangement uses TRBV5-1 and TRBJ2-5, with D possibly TRBD1 on 5 matching bases. CDR3 length: 14 residues. The V gene's germline CDR1 is SGHRS and CDR2 YFSETQ. Trimming cost V 0 bases and J 1 base, with 7 bases left between them. The CDR3 DNA sequence: TGCGCCAGCAGCTTGGGACAGCCCCAAGAGACCCAGTACTTC. Its translation: CASSLGQPQETQYF.

Concerning this clonotype itself: The junction shows a germline mismatch at one end, possibly a read error. This sequence joins TRBV12-3 or TRBV12-4 and TRBJ1-2, with D possibly being TRBD1 (5 bases). The CDR3 covers 12 residues. The CDR3: CATSKGNYGYTF. For the CDR3, the DNA is TGTGCCACCAGTAAGGGGAACTATGGCTACACCTTC.

This clonotype was observed a few times. V usage is TRBV30 and J usage is TRBJ2-7, with D perhaps matching TRBD1 (6 bases). V lost 4 bases and J 2 bases, leaving 24 bases between the germline ends. Per the germline V gene, CDR1 is GTSNPN and CDR2 is SVGIG (reference sequence). The CDR3 covers 17 residues. The CDR3 reads CAWIKGGQLPSPYEQYF. The CDR3 DNA reads as TGTGCCTGGATCAAAGGAGGACAGCTCCCTTCACCCTACGAGCAGTACTTC.

This chain joins TRBV2 and TRBJ2-2, with 9 bases matching TRBD1. J gave up 7 bases and V 10 bases, and 7 bases lay outside the gene matches. The CDR3 sequence is 13 residues long. In germline, CDR1 is SNHLY, CDR2 FYNNEI. DNA for the CDR3: TGTGCCACCCGGGACAGGGAAGTCGGGGAGCTGTTTTTT. This translates into CATRDREVGELFF.

This rearrangement joins TRBV24-1 to TRBJ1-5; the D gene is possibly TRBD1 (5 bases). The CDR3 length is 13 residues. Germline loops: CDR1 KGHDR, CDR2 SFDVKD. V was shortened by 5 bases and J by 4 bases, with 8 bases between the two germline ends. DNA for the CDR3: TGTGCCACCAGTGGGGGCCTGAATCAGCCCCAGCATTTT. Its translation is CATSGGLNQPQHF.

This clonotype came up a few times. The rearrangement links TRBV27 to TRBJ2-7, with a weak D call TRBD2 (6 bases). V was trimmed by 11 bases and J by 2 bases, leaving 19 bases between them. Germline V CDR1 and CDR2: MNHEY, SMNVEV (reference sequence). This CDR3 region has 14 residues. The CDR3, as DNA: TGTGCCGAGGAGCCGGGCGGGAAGACCTACGAGCAGTACTTC. Its protein is CAEEPGGKTYEQYF.

This clonotype was seen more than once but under ten times. The chain recombines TRBV5-6 with TRBJ2-5, with D unresolved. The germline V and J ends were trimmed by 4 bases and 0 bases, with 13 bases remaining between them. Germline V gene data show CDR1 as SGHDT and CDR2 as YYEEEE. CDR3 length: 15 amino acids. Written as DNA, the CDR3 is TGTGCCAGCAGCCGGTCCACCGCGTACCAAGAGACCCAGTACTTC. Residues: CASSRSTAYQETQYF. The entire variable domain, with the rest obtained from reference TRBV5-6 and TRBJ2-5, is as follows: DAGVTQSPTHLIKTRGQQVTLRCSPKSGHDTVSWYQQALGQGPQFIFQYYEEEERQRGNFPDRFSGHQFPNYSSELNVNALLLGDSALYLCASSRSTAYQETQYFGPGTRLLVL.

This clonotype has just a few counts. The chain recombines TRBV29-1 with TRBJ1-2, with D uncertain. Between the trimmed V and J ends, which lost 7 bases and 1 base, there was a span of 7 bases. Germline values: CDR1 SQVTM, CDR2 ANQGSEA. The CDR3 sequence is 11 residues long. In DNA form, the CDR3 reads TGCAGCGCGCAGATTAACTATGGCTACACCTTC. It is translated as CSAQINYGYTF.

The sample holds a few counts of this clonotype. J is TRBJ2-1 and V is TRBV12-3 or TRBV12-4, with D unresolved. Deletions cut 1 base from V and 8 bases from J, with 9 bases between. CDR3 length: 13 amino acids. The CDR3: CASSLGSTDEQFF. The CDR3 DNA sequence: TGTGCCAGCAGTTTAGGATCTACCGATGAGCAGTTCTTC.

The chain joins TRBV27 to TRBJ1-5; tentatively, D is TRBD1 (5 bases). V gave up 6 bases and J gave up 0 bases, with 9 bases separating them. The CDR3 contains 14 residues. CDR1 is MNHEY and CDR2 is SMNVEV in the germline V gene (reference sequence). This chain's CDR3 is CASREGVSNQPQHF. In DNA form, the CDR3 reads TGTGCCAGCAGGGAAGGGGTTAGCAATCAGCCCCAGCATTTT.

The V call is TRBV12-3 or TRBV12-4, the J call TRBJ2-2; D is uncertain. Deletions cut 5 bases from V and 5 bases from J, with 3 bases between. This CDR3 spans 11 amino acids. As DNA, the CDR3 is TGTGCCAGCAGTAAGACCGGGGAGCTGTTTTTT. Protein: CASSKTGELFF.

The chain joins TRBV5-1 to TRBJ2-2; 7 positions agree with TRBD1. Trimming removed 4 bases from V and 0 bases from J; junction bases left unmatched: 3. This CDR3 region has 15 residues. The germline V gene has CDR1 SGHRS and CDR2 YFSETQ. CDR3 sequence: CASSKGQPNTGELFF. In nucleotides, the CDR3 is TGCGCCAGCAGCAAGGGACAGCCGAACACCGGGGAGCTGTTTTTT.

This clonotype was seen repeatedly, ten times or more. The rearrangement links TRBV15 to TRBJ2-1; 12 nucleotides match TRBD2. Trimming took 5 bases from V and 6 from J; bases not matched to a gene: 5. From germline, CDR1 is LNHNV and CDR2 YYDKDF (reference sequence). The CDR3 contains 15 residues. CDR3 nucleotides: TGTGCCACCAGCGCAACTAGCGGGGGGTCCAATGAGCAGTTCTTC. This encodes CATSATSGGSNEQFF.

The V and J genes are TRBV7-3 and TRBJ2-3; 7 bases are a match to TRBD2. Trimming at V came to 3 bases and at J to 10 bases, leaving 13 bases not matched to a gene. The CDR3 totals 15 residues. CDR1 and CDR2 from the germline V gene are SGHTA and FQGTGA. CDR3 sequence: CASSFESRGAGAQYF. CDR3 in DNA: TGTGCCAGCAGCTTTGAATCCCGGGGTGCGGGGGCGCAGTATTTT. Full variable domain (missing parts from reference TRBV7-3 and TRBJ2-3): GAGVSQTPSNKVTEKGKYVELRCDPISGHTALYWYRQSLGQGPEFLIYFQGTGAADDSGLPNDRFFAVRPEGSVSTLKIQRTERGDSAVYLCASSFESRGAGAQYFGPGTRLTVL.

This clonotype was counted a few times. The rearrangement links TRBV7-2 to TRBJ2-7; 9 nucleotides line up with TRBD1. The germline CDR1 and CDR2 sequences are SGHTA and FQGNSA. The CDR3 sequence is 15 residues long. Trimming took 1 base from V and 4 from J; bases not matched to a gene: 5. CDR3 sequence: CASSLEGTGRYEQYF. The DNA for the CDR3 is TGTGCCAGCAGCTTAGAGGGGACAGGGAGGTACGAGCAGTACTTC. Looking up the rest from reference TRBV7-2 and TRBJ2-7 gives the full variable domain: GAGVSQSPSNKVTEKGKDVELRCDPISGHTALYWYRQSLGQGLEFLIYFQGNSAPDKSGLPSDRFSAERTGGSVSTLTIQRTQQEDSAVYLCASSLEGTGRYEQYFGPGTRLTVT.

This clonotype was recorded at least ten times. This chain joins TRBV30 and TRBJ2-1; D is unresolved. CDR3 size: 11 residues. V lost 4 bases to trimming and J lost 6 bases, with 7 bases between them. Germline V gene sequence: CDR1 GTSNPN, CDR2 SVGIG (reference sequence). This chain's CDR3 is CAWTQGNEQFF. The CDR3 nucleotides are TGTGCCTGGACTCAAGGCAATGAGCAGTTCTTC.

Only a few counts were recorded for this clonotype. J is TRBJ1-1 and V is TRBV20-1; D is possibly TRBD1 (6 bases). CDR1 is DFQATT and CDR2 is SNEGSKA in the germline V gene (reference sequence). With 5 bases removed from V and 2 bases from J, the gap between germline ends came to 15 bases. The CDR3 length is 14 residues. The CDR3 is CSAFQDGTNTEAFF. The CDR3 region has the DNA TGCAGTGCTTTCCAAGACGGGACAAACACTGAAGCTTTCTTT.

This chain connects TRBV5-8 to TRBJ2-6, with 7 bases that match TRBD1. The CDR3 is made up of 17 amino acids. V dropped 4 bases and J dropped 1; count of bases not matched to a gene: 8. CDR1 and CDR2 from the germline V gene are SGHTS and YDEGEE. The CDR3 DNA is TGTGCCAGCAGCGTCGGACAGGCCCTATCTGGGGCCAACGTCCTGACTTTC. Protein sequence: CASSVGQALSGANVLTF.

This chain uses TRBV28 with TRBJ2-5, with 13 bases aligning to TRBD2. Germline V gene sequence: CDR1 MDHEN, CDR2 SYDVKM. The CDR3 covers 17 residues. With V trimmed by 5 bases and J by 0 bases, 6 bases remained unmatched. CDR3 nucleotide sequence: TGTGCCAGCAGTCCCACGGGACTAGCGGGATACCAAGAGACCCAGTACTTC. Protein sequence: CASSPTGLAGYQETQYF.

V gene TRBV7-2 combines with J gene TRBJ2-3, with 9 nucleotides matching TRBD2. The CDR3 sequence is 19 residues long. Germline lookup yields CDR1 SGHTA and CDR2 FQGNSA. Trimming took 3 bases from V and 0 from J; bases not matched to a gene: 13. CDR3 in amino acids: CASSLGGPSGAISTDTQYF. DNA for the CDR3: TGTGCCAGCAGCTTGGGGGGCCCTAGCGGGGCGATTAGCACAGATACGCAGTATTTT.

The V call is TRBV4-1, the J call TRBJ2-6, with a possible D match to TRBD1 (6 bases). V dropped 1 base and J dropped 3 bases, with 10 bases sitting between them. CDR1 MGHRA and CDR2 YSYEKL come from the germline V gene. This CDR3 has 16 amino acids. CDR3 amino acids: CASSQGWGLGANVLTF. In DNA form, the CDR3 reads TGCGCCAGCAGCCAAGGGTGGGGGCTTGGGGCCAACGTCCTGACTTTC.

The chain is built from TRBV5-4 and TRBJ1-4; no definite D call. Looked up from germline, CDR1 is SGHNT and CDR2 is YYREEE (reference sequence). There are 15 residues in the CDR3. Trimming took 0 bases from V and 0 from J, leaving 6 bases between them. In nucleotides, the CDR3 is TGTGCCAGCAGCTTGGGATCTTCAACTAATGAAAAACTGTTTTTT. Protein product: CASSLGSSTNEKLFF. The full variable domain, with the rest looked up from reference TRBV5-4 and TRBJ1-4, is ETGVTQSPTHLIKTRGQQVTLRCSSQSGHNTVSWYQQALGQGPQFIFQYYREEENGRGNFPPRFSGLQFPNYSSELNVNALELDDSALYLCASSLGSSTNEKLFFGSGTQLSVL.

This rearrangement joins TRBV7-6 to TRBJ1-2; no clear D gene. The V end lost 2 bases, the J end lost 3 bases, and 13 bases lay between the germline ends. The CDR3 contains 15 residues. Looked up from germline, CDR1 is SGHVS and CDR2 is FNYEAQ. The CDR3 spells CASSLNSAGYYGYTF. The DNA of the CDR3 is TGTGCCAGCAGCTTAAACTCCGCAGGATACTATGGCTACACCTTC.